This TCR beta chain was sequenced during a study of T-cell reconstitution after alpha-beta-depleted transplantation in children. Study results and caveats: A year had passed since transplant, and T-cell counts and diversity by then came mostly from newly produced T cells. Surviving recipient T cells and intrathymic progenitors accounted for some patients' high TCRbeta diversity at day 60. Several hundred graft clones that had expanded were reportedly the source of alpha-beta T cells about two months after transplant.

Germline V gives CDR1 SEHNR, CDR2 FQNEAQ (reference sequence). The CDR3 is 11 amino acids. Trimming stripped 9 bases from V and 3 bases from J, with 8 bases between. This clonotype was found a few times. Its antigen is not known. During its preparation, the TCRbeta library received unique molecular identifiers. MiXCR, run by TCRdb on the PCR reads, gives a single entry per CDR3 protein. The table records some 450,000 distinct CDR3 sequences, around two fifths of them present only once. Sequenced here: PBMCs, sampled before TCRalphabeta/CD19-depleted stem cell transplant. This chain uses TRBV7-9 with TRBJ1-1; maybe TRBD1 (5 bases). This TCR was sampled from a girl aged 2-9 years with aplastic anemia, due to receive a stem cell transplant. The CDR3 region has the DNA TGTGCCAGTAGGGGAGACACTGAAGCTTTCTTT. Translation: CASRGDTEAFF.